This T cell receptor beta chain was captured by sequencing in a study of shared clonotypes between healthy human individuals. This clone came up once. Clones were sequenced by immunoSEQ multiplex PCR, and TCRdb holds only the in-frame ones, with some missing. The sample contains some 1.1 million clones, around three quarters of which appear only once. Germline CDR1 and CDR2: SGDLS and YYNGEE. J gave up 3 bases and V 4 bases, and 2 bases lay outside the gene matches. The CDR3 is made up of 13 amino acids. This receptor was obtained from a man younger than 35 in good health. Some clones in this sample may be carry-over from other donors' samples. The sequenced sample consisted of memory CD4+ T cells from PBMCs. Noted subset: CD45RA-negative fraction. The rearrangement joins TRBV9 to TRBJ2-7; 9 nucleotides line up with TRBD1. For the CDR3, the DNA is TGTGCCAGCAGCTCGGGACAGGGCTACGAGCAGTACTTC. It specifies CASSSGQGYEQYF.